This T cell receptor (beta chain) was sequenced in a study of siplizumab effects on memory and regulatory T cells. In the case of this clone: Its antigen remains unidentified.

Whole-study findings and limits: Greater diversity than memory cells seemed evident in naive T cells, which also appeared to be major alloresponse contributors. Tracing alloreactive clones into unstimulated subsets worked for only a minor fraction of them. An assignable phenotype, naive or memory, was missing from roughly 78-96% of proliferating CD4+ or CD8+ clones.

Assays captured 85,000 to 100,000 TCR templates per sample. The repertoire was sequenced with immunoSEQ multiplex PCR; TCRdb's copy has only in-frame clones and lacks some. The top ten hold around two fifths of the sample, which has tens of thousands of clones, approximately 95% seen once. The V and J ends lost 2 bases and 4 bases respectively, with 9 bases between them. This CDR3 has 13 amino acids. Germline V lookup: CDR1 MNHEY, CDR2 SVGAGI. Sequencing input: CD8+ T cells sorted from blood. V usage is TRBV6-5 and J usage is TRBJ2-7; D not certain. This TCR derives from a human donor in good health. The CDR3 reads CASSYGLEYEQYF. CDR3 bases: TGTGCCAGCAGTTACGGGCTGGAGTACGAGCAGTACTTC.